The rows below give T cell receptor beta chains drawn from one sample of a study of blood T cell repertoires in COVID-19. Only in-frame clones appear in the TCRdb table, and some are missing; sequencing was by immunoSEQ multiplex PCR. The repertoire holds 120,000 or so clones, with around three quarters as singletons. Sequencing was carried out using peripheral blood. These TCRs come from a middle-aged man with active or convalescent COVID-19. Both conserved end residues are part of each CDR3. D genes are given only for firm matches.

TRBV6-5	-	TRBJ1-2	CASTPGGNYGYTF
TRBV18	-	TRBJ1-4	CASSPTTNEKLFF
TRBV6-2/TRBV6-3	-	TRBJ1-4	CASSRREGGSNEKLFF
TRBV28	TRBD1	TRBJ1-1	CASRSSGTGGRDTEAFF
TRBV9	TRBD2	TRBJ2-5	CASSPLAGKETQYF
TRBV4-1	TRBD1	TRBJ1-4	CASSQNEGAQTNEKLFF
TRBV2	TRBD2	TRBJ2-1	CASRRGTHNEQFF
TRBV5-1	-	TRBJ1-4	CASRRDNEKLFF
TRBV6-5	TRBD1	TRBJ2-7	CASRTGGPYEQYF
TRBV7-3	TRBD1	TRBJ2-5	CASSSTGGQETQYF
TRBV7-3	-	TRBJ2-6	CASSESSSGANVLTF
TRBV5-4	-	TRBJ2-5	CASSSKWRPQGLAETQYF
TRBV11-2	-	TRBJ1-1	CASSAPGRGGTEAFF
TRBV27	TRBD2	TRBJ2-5	CASRGLAGGETQYF
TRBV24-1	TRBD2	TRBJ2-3	CATSERASGSTDTQYF
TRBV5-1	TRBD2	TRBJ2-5	CASSKTSGFETQYF
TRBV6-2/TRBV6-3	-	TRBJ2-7	CASSYSTGNAYEQYF
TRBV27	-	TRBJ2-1	CASSPTPDGTALRREQFF
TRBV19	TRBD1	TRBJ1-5	CASSMGDRVSNQPQHF
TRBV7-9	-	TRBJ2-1	CASSLDSLVNEQFF
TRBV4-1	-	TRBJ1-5	CASSQDPRFGNQPQHF
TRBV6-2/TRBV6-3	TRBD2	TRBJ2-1	CASSYKAGDYNEQFF
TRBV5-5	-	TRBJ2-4	CASSPKNIQYF
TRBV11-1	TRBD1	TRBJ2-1	CASSGQGPYNEQFF
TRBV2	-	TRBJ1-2	CASSQKGGATGYTF
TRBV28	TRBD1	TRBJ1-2	CASSEQGTKGYTF
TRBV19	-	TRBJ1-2	CASIDRSGYGYTF
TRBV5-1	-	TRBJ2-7	CASSYDSSSYEQYF
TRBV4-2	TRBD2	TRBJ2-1	CASSQASSGGLYNEQFF
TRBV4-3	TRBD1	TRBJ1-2	CASSQDPTGNYGYTF
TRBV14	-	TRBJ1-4	CASSQEGGGKLFF
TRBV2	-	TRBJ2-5	CASSGDWETQYF
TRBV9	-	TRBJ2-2	CASSVELRGTGELFF
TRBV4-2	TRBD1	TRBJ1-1	CASSPQGGNNLNTEAFF
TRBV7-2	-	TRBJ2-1	CASSYRDPRFF
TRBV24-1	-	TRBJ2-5	CATSGTRELTQETQYF
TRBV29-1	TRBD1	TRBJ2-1	CSASGQVIYNEQFF
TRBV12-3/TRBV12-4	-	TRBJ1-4	CASTRSPNEKLFF
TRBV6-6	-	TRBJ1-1	CASKLKEVFEAFF
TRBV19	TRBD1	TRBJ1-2	CASSTRDRVPYGYTF
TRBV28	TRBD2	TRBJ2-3	CASSFQRGSEYF
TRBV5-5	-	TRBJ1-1	CASSLPPGEAFF
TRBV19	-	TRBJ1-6	CASSIGFAGQSPLHF
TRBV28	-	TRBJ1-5	CASSPGGQGQPQHF
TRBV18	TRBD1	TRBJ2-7	CASSLPMTGSELSTEQYF